These 17 T cell receptor beta chains share one sample of origin, sequenced in a study of T cell responses to AZD1222 COVID-19 vaccine. Some clones are missing from TCRdb's copy, which holds only in-frame ones; the method was immunoSEQ multiplex PCR. The sample comprises nearly 200,000 clones, approximately 93% of which are singletons, and roughly 1% rests with the top ten. Sample: peripheral blood, taken 28 days after the second AZD1222 dose. Source of these receptors: an adult who received the AZD1222 COVID-19 vaccine.

V and J are TRBV5-4 and TRBJ2-1; D is perhaps TRBD1 (6 bases). Germline-derived CDR1 and CDR2 are SGHNT and YYREEE (reference sequence). This CDR3 has 14 residues. V shed 0 bases and J shed 7 bases, with 11 bases lying between them. For the CDR3, the DNA is TGTGCCAGCAGCTTGGTGGACAGCTTGAATGAGCAGTTCTTC. This codes for CASSLVDSLNEQFF.

The chain recombines TRBV7-8 with TRBJ1-5; 8 nucleotides agree with TRBD1. This CDR3 is built from 16 residues. The germline CDR1 and CDR2 sequences are SGHVS and FQNEAQ. J gave up 7 bases and V 5 bases, and 13 bases lay outside the gene matches. CDR3 region: CASSPWGQGAGQPQHF. For the CDR3, the DNA is TGTGCCAGCAGCCCGTGGGGGCAGGGGGCAGGCCAGCCCCAGCATTTT.

This sequence joins TRBV2 and TRBJ1-6; 9 bases are a match to TRBD1. This CDR3 is 13 amino acids long. Germline-derived CDR1 and CDR2 are SNHLY and FYNNEI. V lost 10 bases, J lost 7 bases, and 5 bases stayed unmatched. CDR3 coding DNA: TGTGCCACAAGACAGGGGGTCAATTCACCCCTCCACTTT. Translating gives CATRQGVNSPLHF.

The DNA for the CDR3 is TGCGCCAGCAGCTTGGGACCGCACGCTGATGAAAAACTGTTTTTT. It encodes CASSLGPHADEKLFF. The chain joins TRBV5-1 to TRBJ1-4; no clear D. Deletions cut 0 bases from V and 6 bases from J, with 12 bases between. The CDR3 loop spans 15 amino acids. CDR1 SGHRS and CDR2 YFSETQ come from the germline V gene. Combining the CDR3 with reference TRBV5-1 and TRBJ1-4 gives the whole variable domain KAGVTQTPRYLIKTRGQQVTLSCSPISGHRSVSWYQQTPGQGLQFLFEYFSETQRNKGNFPGRFSGRQFSNSRSEMNVSTLELGDSALYLCASSLGPHADEKLFFGSGTQLSVL.

This chain connects TRBV14 to TRBJ1-2; TRBD1 agrees at 7 bases. The CDR3 runs 15 residues. The V and J ends lost 0 bases and 4 bases, in that order; junction bases with no gene match: 5. Germline V gene lookup returns CDR1 SGHDN and CDR2 FVKESK. In DNA, the CDR3 is TGTGCCAGCAGCCAAGATAACAGGGGTCTCTATGGCTACACCTTC. Its translation is CASSQDNRGLYGYTF.

V is TRBV29-1 and J is TRBJ1-2; D gene unclear. The CDR3 is 13 residues long. The germline V gene has CDR1 SQVTM and CDR2 ANQGSEA. The V and J ends lost 4 bases and 8 bases respectively, with 17 bases between them. In DNA, the CDR3 is TGCAGCGTTGGAACAGTGATCTCTATGGGCTACACCTTC. It specifies CSVGTVISMGYTF.

CDR3 region: CASSGPQAGVADTQYF. CDR3 sequence (DNA): TGTGCCAGCAGTGGACCCCAAGCGGGGGTGGCAGATACGCAGTATTTT. The chain combines TRBV6-1 with TRBJ2-3; TRBD2 matches 8 bases. Trimming cost V 4 bases and J 4 bases; bases outside gene matches: 10. The V gene's germline CDR1 is MNHNS and CDR2 SASEGT. There are 16 residues in the CDR3.

The V call is TRBV28, the J call TRBJ1-2; D uncertain. The CDR3 is 18 amino acids. V was cut by 10 bases and J by 2 bases, with 29 bases left in between. Germline V lookup: CDR1 MDHEN, CDR2 SYDVKM. The CDR3 nucleotides read TGTGCCATCCCTGCTGGACCCTCGGATGGTTCCGGGAACTATGGCTACACCTTC. As protein: CAIPAGPSDGSGNYGYTF.

This clone was observed a single time. The rearrangement joins TRBV7-9 to TRBJ1-1, with a possible D match to TRBD1 (6 bases). The CDR3 is made up of 13 amino acids. Germline V gene data show CDR1 as SEHNR and CDR2 as FQNEAQ (reference sequence). The ends were cut back, 5 bases at V and 4 bases at J, with 11 bases in the middle. CDR3 bases: TGTGCCAGCAGCCCCGGACAGCGCACTGAAGCTTTCTTT. It codes for CASSPGQRTEAFF. Full variable domain (remainder filled in from reference TRBV7-9 and TRBJ1-1): DTGVSQNPRHKITKRGQNVTFRCDPISEHNRLYWYRQTLGQGPEFLTYFQNEAQLEKSRLLSDRFSAERPKGSFSTLEIQRTEQGDSAMYLCASSPGQRTEAFFGQGTRLTVV.

The chain links TRBV9 to TRBJ2-5; D is tentatively TRBD1 or TRBD2 (5 bases each). The CDR3 is 14 amino acids. V shed 2 bases and J shed 2 bases, with 10 bases lying between them. CDR1 and CDR2 (germline): SGDLS, YYNGEE. The CDR3 is CASSVRGRQETQYF. The CDR3 nucleotides read TGTGCCAGCAGCGTGAGGGGTCGGCAAGAGACCCAGTACTTC.

V is TRBV7-3 and J is TRBJ1-6; D is undetermined. Germline assignment: CDR1 SGHTA and CDR2 FQGTGA. V was trimmed by 5 bases and J by 0 bases, leaving 5 bases between them. The length of the CDR3 is 14 residues. CDR3: CASSESSYNSPLHF. CDR3 in DNA: TGTGCCAGCAGCGAGAGCTCCTATAATTCACCCCTCCACTTT. The variable domain in full, completed from reference TRBV7-3 and TRBJ1-6, reads GAGVSQTPSNKVTEKGKYVELRCDPISGHTALYWYRQSLGQGPEFLIYFQGTGAADDSGLPNDRFFAVRPEGSVSTLKIQRTERGDSAVYLCASSESSYNSPLHFGNGTRLTVT.

V usage is TRBV23-1 and J usage is TRBJ1-5; 7 bases are a match to TRBD1. TRBV23-1 is treated as an ORF (open reading frame) with a function not yet certain. V shed 5 bases and J 3 bases; nucleotides not matched to a gene: 4. The length of the CDR3 is 14 residues. The CDR3 region is CASSSDRYNQPQHF. For the CDR3, the DNA is TGCGCCAGCAGTTCGGACAGGTACAATCAGCCCCAGCATTTT.

J is TRBJ2-2 and V is TRBV2; TRBD2 matches 8 bases. V lost 7 bases, J lost 7 bases, and 23 bases stayed unmatched. Germline CDR1 SNHLY, CDR2 FYNNEI. The CDR3 is 19 amino acids. In nucleotides, the CDR3 is TGTGCCAGCACTTTACCAGGGCCTAGCGGGCCTGGGGGGGTCGGGGAGCTGTTTTTT. Its protein is CASTLPGPSGPGGVGELFF.

The rearrangement links TRBV11-3 to TRBJ1-4; D is uncertain. The CDR3 spans 12 residues. Trimming left V 11 bases short and J 8 bases short, with 15 bases between. Germline CDR1 is SGHNT and CDR2 is YENEEA. CDR3 residues: CASEGRIEKLFF. As DNA, the CDR3 is TGTGCCTCCGAAGGACGGATCGAAAAACTGTTTTTT.

CDR3 amino acids: CASGERNQGGAGNQPQHF. In DNA, the CDR3 is TGTGCTAGTGGAGAAAGGAACCAAGGGGGCGCGGGCAATCAGCCCCAGCATTTT. J is TRBJ1-5 and V is TRBV12-5; 7 bases fit TRBD1. The germline CDR1 and CDR2 sequences are LGHNT and FRNRAP. Losses at the gene ends were 6 bases for V and 2 bases for J; bases not matched to a gene: 16. CDR3 length: 18 residues.

Points on this clone: This same CDR3 is encoded by further DNA sequences in the sample. The chain joins TRBV7-9 to TRBJ1-1, with 8 bases aligning to TRBD1. Germline trimming cut 6 bases from V and 1 base from J; bases unmatched to any gene: 4. The CDR3 loop spans 14 amino acids. The germline V gene has CDR1 SEHNR and CDR2 FQNEAQ (reference sequence). CDR3 bases: TGTGCCAGCAGTCTAGGACAGGGGAACACTGAAGCTTTCTTT. Its protein product is CASSLGQGNTEAFF.

As DNA, the CDR3 is TGTGCCAGCAGCTTCGGTAGCGGGGGTGAGAATGAGCAGTTCTTC. Translating it yields CASSFGSGGENEQFF. This sequence joins TRBV7-3 and TRBJ2-1; 9 bases map to TRBD2. Germline trimming cut 3 bases from V and 7 bases from J; bases unmatched to any gene: 7. The germline V gene has CDR1 SGHTA and CDR2 FQGTGA. This CDR3 contains 15 residues.